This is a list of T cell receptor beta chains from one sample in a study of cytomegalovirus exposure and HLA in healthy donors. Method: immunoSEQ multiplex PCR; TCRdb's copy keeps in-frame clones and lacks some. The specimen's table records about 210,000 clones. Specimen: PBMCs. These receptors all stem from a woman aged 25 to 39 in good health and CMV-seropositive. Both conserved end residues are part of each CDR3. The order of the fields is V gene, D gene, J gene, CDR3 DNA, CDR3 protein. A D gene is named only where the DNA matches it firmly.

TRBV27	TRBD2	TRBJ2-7	TGTGCCAGCAGTTTATCGGGTCGAGCGGGAGGAATCTACGAGCAGTACTTC	CASSLSGRAGGIYEQYF
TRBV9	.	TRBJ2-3	TGTGCCAGCAGCGTAGCGGGGGGCTTTAGCACAGATACGCAGTATTTT	CASSVAGGFSTDTQYF
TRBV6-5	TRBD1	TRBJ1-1	TGTGCCAGCAGTTATACCGACAGGGGGGCAACTGAAGCTTTCTTT	CASSYTDRGATEAFF
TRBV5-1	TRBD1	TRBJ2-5	TGCGCCAGCAGCTTGATGGGACAGGGGGCTCAAGAGACCCAGTACTTC	CASSLMGQGAQETQYF
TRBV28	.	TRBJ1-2	TGTGCCAGCCTGGGGGGCTATGGCTACACCTTC	CASLGGYGYTF
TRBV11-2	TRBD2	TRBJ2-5	TGTGCCAGCAGCTTTATAGCGGGATTGCTCCAAGAGACCCAGTACTTC	CASSFIAGLLQETQYF
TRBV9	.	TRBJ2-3	TGTGCCAGCAGCGTAGCAGAGGGTCCGCAGTATTTT	CASSVAEGPQYF
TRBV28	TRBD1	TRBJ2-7	TGTGCCAGCAGTTTACCTCGACAGGGCGGCGAGCAGTACTTC	CASSLPRQGGEQYF
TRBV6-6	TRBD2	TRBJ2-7	TGTGCCAGCAGTCTTAGCGGGGGGGCGGAAGAGCAGTACTTC	CASSLSGGAEEQYF
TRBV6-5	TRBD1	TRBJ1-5	TGTGCCAGCAGCCCGACCGGGACAGTCAATCAGCCCCAGCATTTT	CASSPTGTVNQPQHF
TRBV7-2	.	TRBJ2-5	TGTGCCAGCAGCTTAGAAGCAGGGGCGATGAGTGAGACCCAGTACTTC	CASSLEAGAMSETQYF
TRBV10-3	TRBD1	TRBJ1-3	TGTGCCATCAGTGAGTCGAAGGGGGCGGCAAGCTTCTCTGGAAACACCATATATTTT	CAISESKGAASFSGNTIYF
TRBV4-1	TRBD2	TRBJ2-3	TGCGCCAGCAGCCGACGGGACTACGACACAGATACGCAGTATTTT	CASSRRDYDTDTQYF
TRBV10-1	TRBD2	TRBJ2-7	TGCGCCAGCAGTCCGACTAGCGTTGTCTACGAGCAGTACTTC	CASSPTSVVYEQYF
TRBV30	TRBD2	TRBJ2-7	TGTGCCTGGAGTGTCACCGCGGGGGGGGACGAGCAGTACTTC	CAWSVTAGGDEQYF
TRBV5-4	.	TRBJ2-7	TGTGCCAGCAGCTTGGTTGGGCCGGTCGAGCAGTACTTC	CASSLVGPVEQYF
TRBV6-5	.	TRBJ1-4	TGTGCCAGCAGTGCATACAGGGATGGTGAAAAACTGTTTTTT	CASSAYRDGEKLFF
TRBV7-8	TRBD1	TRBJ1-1	TGTGCCAGCAGCCGGCGTCCCGGGACAGGGTTGGGGGGCACTGAAGCTTTCTTT	CASSRRPGTGLGGTEAFF
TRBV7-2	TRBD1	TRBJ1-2	TGTGCCAGCAGCTTACCGGGTGCAGGGGGCGTGAGGGGACATGGCTACACCTTC	CASSLPGAGGVRGHGYTF
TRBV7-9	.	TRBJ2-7	TGTGCCAGCAGCATCGGTGGGGGCCCTCGTGGTCCTTACGAGCAGTACTTC	CASSIGGGPRGPYEQYF
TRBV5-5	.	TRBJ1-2	TGTGCCAGCACCTACATCCCGACGGGGAAAGGAGGCTACACCTTC	CASTYIPTGKGGYTF
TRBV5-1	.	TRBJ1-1	TGCGCCAGCAGCTTTAGGGGATTGAACACTGAAGCTTTCTTT	CASSFRGLNTEAFF
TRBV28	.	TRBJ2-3	TGTGCCAGCAGTTTGCAGGGTGCAGATACGCAGTATTTT	CASSLQGADTQYF
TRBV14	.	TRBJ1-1	TGTGCCAGCAGCCAGTGGACAGAGCTGAACACTGAAGCTTTCTTT	CASSQWTELNTEAFF
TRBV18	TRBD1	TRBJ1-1	TGTGCCAGCTCACCACAGGGGGCGCCCACTGAAGCTTTCTTT	CASSPQGAPTEAFF
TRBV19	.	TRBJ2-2	TGTGCCAGTAGTCTCCACAGGGCTGGAGACGGGGAGCTGTTTTTT	CASSLHRAGDGELFF
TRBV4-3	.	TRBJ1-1	TGCGCCAGCAGCCAAGGGCCCATGAACACTGAAGCTTTCTTT	CASSQGPMNTEAFF
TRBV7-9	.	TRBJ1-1	TGTGCCAGCACCCAAATGATCGGTAACACTGAAGCTTTCTTT	CASTQMIGNTEAFF
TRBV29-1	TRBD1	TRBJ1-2	TGCAGCGTTGAAGAAAGGACAGGGGATTTTTATGGCTACACCTTC	CSVEERTGDFYGYTF
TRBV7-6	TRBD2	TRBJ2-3	TGTGCCAGCAGCCTACGACTAGCGGTCACAGATACGCAGTATTTT	CASSLRLAVTDTQYF
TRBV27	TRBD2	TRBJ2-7	TGTGCCAGCAGCTTGGGAGGGTTTGGGGCCTACGAGCAGTACTTC	CASSLGGFGAYEQYF
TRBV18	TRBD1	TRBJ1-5	TGTGCCAGCTCACCCCTGGGACAGGCGAATCAGCCCCAGCATTTT	CASSPLGQANQPQHF
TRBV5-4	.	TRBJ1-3	TGTGCCAGCAGCTTGGATTTGGGACTACCTGGAAACACCATATATTTT	CASSLDLGLPGNTIYF
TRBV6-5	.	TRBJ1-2	TGTGCCAGCAGTTACTTACAGGGAGACGGCTACACCTTC	CASSYLQGDGYTF
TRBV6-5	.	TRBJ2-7	TGTGCCAGCAGTTCCCCCAGCAGGGGCGCCTACGAGCAGTACTTC	CASSSPSRGAYEQYF
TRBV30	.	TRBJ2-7	TGTGCCTGGAGTGTTGGTTTTTCCTACGAGCAGTACTTC	CAWSVGFSYEQYF
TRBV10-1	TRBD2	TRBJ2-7	TGCGCCAGCAGTGAGTCATGGACTAGCGCCTACGAGCAGTACTTC	CASSESWTSAYEQYF
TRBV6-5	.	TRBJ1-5	TGTGCCAGCAGCATCACAGGAAATCAGCCCCAGCATTTT	CASSITGNQPQHF
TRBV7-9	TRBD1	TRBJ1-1	TGTGCCAGCAGGGGGAGGGACAGGGGGCCGAACACTGAAGCTTTCTTT	CASRGRDRGPNTEAFF
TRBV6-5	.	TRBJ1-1	TGTGCCAGCAGTCTCGGAGCGGGGGCGGGGGAAGCTTTCTTT	CASSLGAGAGEAFF
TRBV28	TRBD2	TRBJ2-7	TGTGCCAGCAGTCGACTAGCGGGAACCTACGAGCAGTACTTC	CASSRLAGTYEQYF
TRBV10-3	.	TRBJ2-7	TGTGCCATCACCGTCGCATCCGGGGAGCAGTACTTC	CAITVASGEQYF
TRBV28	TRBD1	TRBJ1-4	TGTGCCAGCCACGACAGGGGTTTTGAAAAACTGTTTTTT	CASHDRGFEKLFF
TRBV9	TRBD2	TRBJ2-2	TGTGCCAGCAGCCCGGGGGGTGTAGACGGGGAGCTGTTTTTT	CASSPGGVDGELFF
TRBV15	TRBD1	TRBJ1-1	TGTGCCACCAGCAGAGGCCGGGACAGTGAAGCTTTCTTT	CATSRGRDSEAFF
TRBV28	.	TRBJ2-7	TGTGCCAGCAGCCCTCCCGGGACTTTGTACGAGCAGTACTTC	CASSPPGTLYEQYF
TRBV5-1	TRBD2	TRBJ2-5	TGCGCCAGCAGCTTGGTTAGCGGGGTTGAGGAGACCCAGTACTTC	CASSLVSGVEETQYF
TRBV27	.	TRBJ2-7	TGTGCCAGCAGTTTTTACTCACAGTCCTACGAGCAGTACTTC	CASSFYSQSYEQYF
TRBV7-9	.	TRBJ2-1	TGTGCCAGCAGCTTAGCGCGCGTGGAGCAGTTCTTC	CASSLARVEQFF
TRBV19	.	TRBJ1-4	TGTGCCAGTAGCACAGTGGCAACTAATGAAAAACTGTTTTTT	CASSTVATNEKLFF
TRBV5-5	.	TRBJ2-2	TGTGCCAGCAGCGAGGGCGGGGAGCTGTTTTTT	CASSEGGELFF
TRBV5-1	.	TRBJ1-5	TGCGCCAGCAGCTTGGGGCCGATCAATCAGCCCCAGCATTTT	CASSLGPINQPQHF
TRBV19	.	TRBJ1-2	TGTGCCACCGCTCCACCGAGGGCGGGCTATGGCTACACCTTC	CATAPPRAGYGYTF